This T cell receptor beta chain stems from a study of blood T cell repertoires in COVID-19. Study-wide context: Specimens from acute and convalescent COVID-19 originated in the United States, Italy and Spain.

Participant reports of clinical history set cohort assignment. Libraries were prepared by immunoSEQ multiplex PCR; TCRdb keeps only in-frame clonotypes and omits some of them. The data contain 250,000 to 350,000 clones, roughly 85% of them singletons. Per the germline V gene, CDR1 is SQVTM and CDR2 is ANQGSEA. Trimming took off 6 bases at V and 1 base at J, with 9 bases between the two ends. The CDR3 is made up of 12 amino acids. This TCR derives from a young woman who had recovered from COVID-19. The chain recombines TRBV29-1 with TRBJ1-1, with D hard to call. What was sequenced was PBMCs or T cells enriched from blood (not recorded which). CDR3 coding DNA: TGCAGCGTCGCGGGGAGGAACACTGAAGCTTTCTTT. Encoded protein: CSVAGRNTEAFF.